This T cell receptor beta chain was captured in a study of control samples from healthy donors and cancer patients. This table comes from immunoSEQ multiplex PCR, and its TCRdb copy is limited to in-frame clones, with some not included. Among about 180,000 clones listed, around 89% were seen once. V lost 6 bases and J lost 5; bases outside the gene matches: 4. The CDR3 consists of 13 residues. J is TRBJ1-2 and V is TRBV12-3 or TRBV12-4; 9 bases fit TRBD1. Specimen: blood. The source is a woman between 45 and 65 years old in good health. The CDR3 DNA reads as TGTGCCAGCAGACAGGGGGCAGGGTATGGCTACACCTTC. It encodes CASRQGAGYGYTF.